This entry describes one TCR beta chain. The CDR3 is 16 residues long. After removal of 6 bases from V and 1 base from J, the junction contained 7 bases not matched to a gene. Germline V gene sequence: CDR1 WSHSY, CDR2 SAAADI. The repertoire was sequenced with immunoSEQ multiplex PCR; TCRdb's copy has only in-frame clones and lacks some. The sample holds a few hundred thousand clones, around 80% seen once. The entry originates in a study of shared clonotypes between healthy human individuals. The chain joins TRBV10-2 to TRBJ2-3, with 10 bases fitting TRBD2. The material sequenced was PBMCs. The TCR sequence derives from a woman aged 40 to 50 in good health. Some clones in this sample may be carry-over from other donors' samples. This CDR3 is CASRPILAGGTDTQYF. CDR3 sequence (DNA): TGCGCCAGCAGGCCGATCCTAGCGGGAGGCACAGATACGCAGTATTTT.